Each of the 5 T cell receptor beta chains below was sequenced from the same sample in a study of blood T cell repertoires in COVID-19. Data came from immunoSEQ multiplex PCR; TCRdb stores just in-frame clones and leaves some out. The sample lists over 150,000 clones; 90% were seen once. The sample consisted of peripheral blood. The receptors come from a man in his forties or fifties with acute or convalescent COVID-19.

This chain uses TRBV24-1 with TRBJ2-3; D is possibly TRBD1 (6 bases). The CDR3 length is 15 residues. The germline V gene has CDR1 KGHDR and CDR2 SFDVKD. The ends were cut back, 6 bases at V and 1 base at J, with 13 bases in the middle. In DNA form, the CDR3 reads TGTGCCACCAGTCTAGGGGGTTTCGGCACAGATACGCAGTATTTT. Encoded protein: CATSLGGFGTDTQYF.

The rearrangement joins TRBV7-8 to TRBJ1-1, with 9 bases lining up with TRBD1. CDR1 SGHVS and CDR2 FQNEAQ come from the germline V gene. Unmatched junction bases numbered 13, after V lost 5 bases and J lost 6 bases. The CDR3 consists of 16 residues. CDR3 sequence (DNA): TGTGCCAGCAGCCCGGTAACCGGGACAGGGTCGTCTGAAGCTTTCTTT. It codes for CASSPVTGTGSSEAFF.

V usage is TRBV7-2 and J usage is TRBJ2-3; 8 nucleotides align to TRBD2. Germline CDR1 reads SGHTA; CDR2 reads FQGNSA. Unmatched junction bases numbered 8, after V lost 3 bases and J lost 3 bases. There are 16 residues in the CDR3. The CDR3 here is CASSFPNGGATDTQYF. The DNA of the CDR3 is TGTGCCAGCAGCTTCCCAAACGGGGGGGCGACAGATACGCAGTATTTT.

The V gene is TRBV3-1 (or the pseudogene TRBV3-2), the J gene TRBJ1-2; 7 positions agree with TRBD1. Germline lookup yields CDR1 LGHDT and CDR2 YNNKEL (reference sequence). This CDR3 has 14 residues. J lost 7 bases, V lost 4 bases, and 9 bases had no gene match. This chain's CDR3 is CASSREQGVGGYTF. The CDR3 region has the DNA TGTGCCAGCAGCCGCGAGCAGGGGGTGGGTGGCTACACCTTC.

The V and J genes are TRBV5-1 and TRBJ2-3; 13 positions agree with TRBD2. CDR3 size: 15 residues. With 0 bases clipped from V and 8 bases from J, the junction kept 3 bases outside the gene matches. Germline V gene sequence: CDR1 SGHRS, CDR2 YFSETQ. CDR3 loop: CASSLGLAGGGTQYF. CDR3 sequence (DNA): TGCGCCAGCAGCTTGGGACTAGCGGGGGGAGGTACGCAGTATTTT.